This T cell receptor (beta chain) was sequenced during a study of blood T cell repertoires in COVID-19. The overall study: The origin of the acute and convalescent COVID-19 samples was the United States, Italy and Spain. In each case, the material was cDNA or gDNA derived from T cells, B-cell-depleted T cells, or PBMCs.

TCRdb's table, derived via immunoSEQ multiplex PCR, lists solely in-frame clones and lacks some. The sample yields 180,000 or so clones, under 90% seen once. Germline V gene sequence: CDR1 SGHAT, CDR2 FQNNGV. The CDR3 is 16 amino acids. The junction had 8 bases not matched to a gene; V was cut back by 1 base and J by 7 bases. The chain carries TRBV11-2 and TRBJ2-1, with 9 bases lining up with TRBD2. The TCR originated in a man aged 35-49 years with acute or convalescent COVID-19. The sample consisted of peripheral blood. The CDR3 DNA is TGTGCCAGCAGCTTAGCCCCCGCGGGGGGGCTTAATGAGCAGTTCTTC. It is translated as CASSLAPAGGLNEQFF.